This T cell receptor beta chain is from a study of blood T cell repertoires in COVID-19. Study at large: The origin of the acute and convalescent COVID-19 samples was the United States, Italy and Spain.

Per the original methods: Reference gene primer amplification gave nucleated cell count estimates. Profiled with immunoSEQ multiplex PCR; TCRdb holds only in-frame clones, not every one. V and J calls and clone size are as listed in that table; D and trimming were resolved from the DNA. The sample lists around 160,000 clones, nearly 80% occurring once. Trimming cost V 3 bases and J 7 bases; bases outside gene matches: 3. The CDR3 runs to 13 residues. The V gene's germline CDR1 is SGHRS and CDR2 YFSETQ. This clonotype was sampled from a woman of 80 years or more with acute or convalescent COVID-19. This chain connects TRBV5-1 to TRBJ2-7; the match to TRBD1 covers 11 bases. Specimen: peripheral blood. CDR3: CASSSGQGGEQYF. DNA for the CDR3: TGCGCCAGCAGCTCGGGACAGGGGGGAGAGCAGTACTTC.